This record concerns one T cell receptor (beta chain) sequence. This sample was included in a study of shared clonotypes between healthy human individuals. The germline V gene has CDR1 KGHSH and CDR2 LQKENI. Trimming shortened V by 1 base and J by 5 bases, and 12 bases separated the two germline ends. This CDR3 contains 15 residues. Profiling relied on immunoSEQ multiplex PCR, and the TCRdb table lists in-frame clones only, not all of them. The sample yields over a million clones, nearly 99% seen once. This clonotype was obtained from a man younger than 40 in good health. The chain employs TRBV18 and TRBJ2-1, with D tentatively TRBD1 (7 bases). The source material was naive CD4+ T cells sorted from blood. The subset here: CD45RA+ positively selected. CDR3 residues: CASSPLRGTDNEQFF. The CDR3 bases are TGTGCCAGCTCACCACTCCGGGGGACAGACAATGAGCAGTTCTTC.